This T cell receptor (beta chain) was sequenced during a study of Graves' ophthalmopathy and Graves' hyperthyroidism. Study-wide results and limits: Blood also contained most of the expanded thyroid clonotypes above 0.001 frequency.

CDR3 regions of TCR beta were amplified from RNA transcripts. After a first-round RT-PCR with HTBI primers, a second-round multiplex PCR was run. TCRdb re-called the multiplex PCR reads with MiXCR, one entry per CDR3 protein. The table has about 400,000 distinct CDR3 sequences, approximately 20% seen once. There are 15 residues in the CDR3. The V segment lost 4 bases and the J segment 5 bases; nucleotides outside the gene matches: 5. CDR1 is SNHLY and CDR2 is FYNNEI in the germline V gene. This clonotype was seen many times. Its antigen is unidentified. This TCR was sampled from a woman between 18 and 29 years old with Graves' ophthalmopathy. The chain uses TRBV2 and TRBJ1-5; 10 positions agree with TRBD1. The sequenced sample consisted of peripheral blood. CDR3 DNA sequence: TGTGCCAGCAGTGTAGACAGGGGGCGCGATCAGCCCCAGCATTTT. Encoded protein: CASSVDRGRDQPQHF. Full variable domain (outside the CDR3, taken from reference TRBV2 and TRBJ1-5): EPEVTQTPSHQVTQMGQEVILRCVPISNHLYFYWYRQILGQKVEFLVSFYNNEISEKSEIFDDQFSVERPDGSNFTLKIRSTKLEDSAMYFCASSVDRGRDQPQHFGDGTRLSIL.